This T cell receptor beta chain was observed in a study of identical twins. TCRdb fed the 5' RACE reads into MiXCR, producing one record per CDR3 protein. The sample records 200,000 to 300,000 distinct CDR3 sequences, more than 9.5% being singletons. Study observations and caveats: A cross-sectional statistical analysis, not follow-up of the same donors, supported the conclusions.

Only a few counts were recorded for this clonotype. Its antigen is still unknown. CDR3 length: 15 amino acids. J gave up 2 bases and V 1 base, and 3 bases lay outside the gene matches. Germline CDR1 reads DFQATT; CDR2 reads SNEGSKA (reference sequence). These records were also assigned to another study, of yellow fever vaccine responses in identical twins.

The J gene is TRBJ2-3, the V gene TRBV20-1; 10 bases are a match to TRBD2. The receptor comes from a woman in her late teens or twenties in good health. The sample consisted of memory (CD45RO+) T cells sorted from blood. The CDR3 sequence is CSARGTSGLTDTQYF. The CDR3 DNA sequence: TGCAGTGCTAGAGGGACTAGCGGACTCACAGATACGCAGTATTTT.